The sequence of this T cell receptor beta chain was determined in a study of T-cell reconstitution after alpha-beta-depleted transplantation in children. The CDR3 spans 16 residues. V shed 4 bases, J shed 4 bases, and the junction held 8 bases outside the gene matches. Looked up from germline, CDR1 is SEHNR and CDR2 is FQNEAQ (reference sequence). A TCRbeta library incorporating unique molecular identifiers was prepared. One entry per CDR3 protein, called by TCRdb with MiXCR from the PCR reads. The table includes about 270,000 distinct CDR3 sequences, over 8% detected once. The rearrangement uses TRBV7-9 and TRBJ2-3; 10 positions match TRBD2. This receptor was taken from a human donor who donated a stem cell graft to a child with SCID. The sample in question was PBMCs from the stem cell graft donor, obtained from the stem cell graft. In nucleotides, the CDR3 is TGTGCCAGCAGCTCGACAACTAGCGGGGTATCAGATACGCAGTATTTT. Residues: CASSSTTSGVSDTQYF.